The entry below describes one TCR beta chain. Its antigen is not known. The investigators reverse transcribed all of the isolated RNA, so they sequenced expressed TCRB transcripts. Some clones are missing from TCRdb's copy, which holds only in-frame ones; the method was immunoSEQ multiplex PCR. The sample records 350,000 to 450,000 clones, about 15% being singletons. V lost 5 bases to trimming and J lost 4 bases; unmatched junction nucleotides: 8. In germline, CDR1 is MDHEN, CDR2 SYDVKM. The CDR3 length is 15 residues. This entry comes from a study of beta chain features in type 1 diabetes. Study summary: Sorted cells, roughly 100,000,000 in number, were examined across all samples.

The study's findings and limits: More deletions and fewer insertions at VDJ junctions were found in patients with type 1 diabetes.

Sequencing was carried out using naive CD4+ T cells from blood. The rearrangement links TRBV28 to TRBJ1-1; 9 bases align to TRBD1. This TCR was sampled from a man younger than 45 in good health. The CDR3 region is CASSLPVGQGTEAFF. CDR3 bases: TGTGCCAGCAGTCTGCCGGTGGGACAGGGCACTGAAGCTTTCTTT.